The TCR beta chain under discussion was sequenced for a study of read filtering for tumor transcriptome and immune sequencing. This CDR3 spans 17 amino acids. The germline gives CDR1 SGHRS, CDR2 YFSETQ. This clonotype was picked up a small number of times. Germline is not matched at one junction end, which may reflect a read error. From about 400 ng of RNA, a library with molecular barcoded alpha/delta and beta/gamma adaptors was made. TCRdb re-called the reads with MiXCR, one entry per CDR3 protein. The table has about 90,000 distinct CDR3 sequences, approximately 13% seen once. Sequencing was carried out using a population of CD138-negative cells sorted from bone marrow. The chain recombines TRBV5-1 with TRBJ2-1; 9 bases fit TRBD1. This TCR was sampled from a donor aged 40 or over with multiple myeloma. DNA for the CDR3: TGCGCCAGCGGCTTCTTAAACTGCGGGACAGGGTTCAATGAGCAGTTCTTC. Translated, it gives CASGFLNCGTGFNEQFF.